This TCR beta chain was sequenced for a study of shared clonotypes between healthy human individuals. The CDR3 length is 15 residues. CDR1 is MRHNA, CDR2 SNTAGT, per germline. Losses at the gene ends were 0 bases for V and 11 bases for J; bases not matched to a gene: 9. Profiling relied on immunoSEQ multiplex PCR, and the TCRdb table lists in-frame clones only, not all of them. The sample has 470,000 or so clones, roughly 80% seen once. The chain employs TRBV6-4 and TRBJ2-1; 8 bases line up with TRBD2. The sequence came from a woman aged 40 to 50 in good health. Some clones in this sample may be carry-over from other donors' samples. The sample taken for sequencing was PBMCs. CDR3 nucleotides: TGTGCCAGCAGTGACTCGGCTAGCGGGTTGGGAAAGCAGTTCTTC. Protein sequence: CASSDSASGLGKQFF.